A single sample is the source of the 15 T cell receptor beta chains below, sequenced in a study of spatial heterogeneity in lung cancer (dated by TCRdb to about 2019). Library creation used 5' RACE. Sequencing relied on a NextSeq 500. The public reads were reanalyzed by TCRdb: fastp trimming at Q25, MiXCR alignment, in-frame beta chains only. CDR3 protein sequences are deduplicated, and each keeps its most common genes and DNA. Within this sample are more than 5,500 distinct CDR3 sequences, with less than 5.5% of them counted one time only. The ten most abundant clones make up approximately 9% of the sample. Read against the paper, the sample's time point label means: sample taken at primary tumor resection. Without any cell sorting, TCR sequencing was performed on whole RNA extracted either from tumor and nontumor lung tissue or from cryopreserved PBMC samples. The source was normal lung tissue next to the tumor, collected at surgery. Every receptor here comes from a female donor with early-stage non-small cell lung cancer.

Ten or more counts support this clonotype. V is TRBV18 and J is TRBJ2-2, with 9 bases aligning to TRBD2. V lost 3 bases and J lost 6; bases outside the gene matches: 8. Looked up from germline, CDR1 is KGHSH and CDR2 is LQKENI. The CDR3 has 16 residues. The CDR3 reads CASSPLAGGRSGELFF. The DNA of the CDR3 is TGTGCCAGCTCACCGCTCGCGGGAGGGCGATCCGGGGAGCTGTTTTTT.

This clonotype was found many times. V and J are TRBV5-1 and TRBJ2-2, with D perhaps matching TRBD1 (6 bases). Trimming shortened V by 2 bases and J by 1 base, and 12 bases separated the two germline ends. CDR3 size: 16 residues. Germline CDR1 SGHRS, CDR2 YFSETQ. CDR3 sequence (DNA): TGCGCCAGCAGCTTCCAGCGGACAGTGAACACCGGGGAGCTGTTTTTT. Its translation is CASSFQRTVNTGELFF.

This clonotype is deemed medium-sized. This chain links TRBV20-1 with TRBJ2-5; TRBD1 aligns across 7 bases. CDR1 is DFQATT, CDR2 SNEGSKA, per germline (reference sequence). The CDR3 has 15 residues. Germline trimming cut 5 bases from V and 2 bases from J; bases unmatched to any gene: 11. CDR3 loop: CSALTSTGPQETQYF. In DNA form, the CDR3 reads TGCAGTGCTTTAACATCGACAGGGCCTCAAGAGACCCAGTACTTC.

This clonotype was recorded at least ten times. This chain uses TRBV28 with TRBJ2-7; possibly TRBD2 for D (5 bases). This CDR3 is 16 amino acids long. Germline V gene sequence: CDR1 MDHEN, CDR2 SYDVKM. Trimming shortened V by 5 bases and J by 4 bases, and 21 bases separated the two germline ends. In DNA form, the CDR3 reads TGTGCCAGCAGTCTCCCTTCGATCACTAGGTTGTACGAGCAGTACTTC. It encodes CASSLPSITRLYEQYF.

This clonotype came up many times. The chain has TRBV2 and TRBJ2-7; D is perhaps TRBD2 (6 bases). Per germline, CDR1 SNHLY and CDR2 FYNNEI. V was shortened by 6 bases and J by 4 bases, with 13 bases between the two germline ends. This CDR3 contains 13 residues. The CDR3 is CASSPPGAYEQYF. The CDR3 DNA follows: TGTGCCAGCAGCCCTCCGGGAGCATACGAGCAGTACTTC.

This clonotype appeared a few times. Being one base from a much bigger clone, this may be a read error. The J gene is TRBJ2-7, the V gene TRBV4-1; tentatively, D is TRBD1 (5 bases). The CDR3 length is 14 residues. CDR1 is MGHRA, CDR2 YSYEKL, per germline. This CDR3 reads CANSHLQAPYEQYF. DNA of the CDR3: TGCGCCAACAGCCACTTACAGGCGCCCTACGAGCAGTACTTC.

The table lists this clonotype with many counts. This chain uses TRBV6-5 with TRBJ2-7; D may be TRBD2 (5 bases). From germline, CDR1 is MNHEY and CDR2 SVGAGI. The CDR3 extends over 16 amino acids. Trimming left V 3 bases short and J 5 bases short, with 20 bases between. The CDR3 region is CASSYWMGATSDEQYF. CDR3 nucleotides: TGTGCCAGCAGTTATTGGATGGGAGCGACCTCTGACGAGCAGTACTTC.

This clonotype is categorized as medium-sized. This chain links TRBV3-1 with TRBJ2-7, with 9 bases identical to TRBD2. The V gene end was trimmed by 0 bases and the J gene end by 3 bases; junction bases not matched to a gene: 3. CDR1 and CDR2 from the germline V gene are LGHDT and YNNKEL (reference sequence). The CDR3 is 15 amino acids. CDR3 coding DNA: TGTGCCAGCAGCCAAGACCTAGCGGGGCACTACGAGCAGTACTTC. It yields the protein CASSQDLAGHYEQYF.

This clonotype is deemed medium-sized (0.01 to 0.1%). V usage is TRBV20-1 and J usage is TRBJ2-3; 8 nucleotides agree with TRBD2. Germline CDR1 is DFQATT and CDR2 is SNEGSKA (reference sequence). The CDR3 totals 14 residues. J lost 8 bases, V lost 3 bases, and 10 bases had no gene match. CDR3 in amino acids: CSASYKRELGTQYF. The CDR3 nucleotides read TGCAGTGCTAGTTACAAGCGGGAGTTAGGTACGCAGTATTTT.

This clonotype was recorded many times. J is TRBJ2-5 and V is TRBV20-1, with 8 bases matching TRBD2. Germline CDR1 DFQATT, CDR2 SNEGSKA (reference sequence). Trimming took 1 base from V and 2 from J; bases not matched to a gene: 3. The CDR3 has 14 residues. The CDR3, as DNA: TGCAGTGCTAGAGGCGGGGGGCGGCAAGAGACCCAGTACTTC. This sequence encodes CSARGGGRQETQYF.

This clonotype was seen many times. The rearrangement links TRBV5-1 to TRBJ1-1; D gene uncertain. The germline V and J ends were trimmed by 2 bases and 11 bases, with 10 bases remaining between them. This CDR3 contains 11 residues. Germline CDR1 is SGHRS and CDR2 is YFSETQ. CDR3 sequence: CASSFAGGAFF. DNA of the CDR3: TGCGCCAGCAGCTTCGCAGGAGGTGCTTTCTTT.

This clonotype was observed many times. As DNA, the CDR3 is TGTGCCAGCAGGCCCCGAGGGTTCGGGGAGCTGTTTTTT. This translates into CASRPRGFGELFF. The chain carries TRBV6-4 and TRBJ2-2; tentative D call: TRBD2 (5 bases). This CDR3 is built from 13 residues. In germline, CDR1 is MRHNA, CDR2 SNTAGT. The V end was cut by 6 bases, the J end by 7 bases, with 12 bases between.

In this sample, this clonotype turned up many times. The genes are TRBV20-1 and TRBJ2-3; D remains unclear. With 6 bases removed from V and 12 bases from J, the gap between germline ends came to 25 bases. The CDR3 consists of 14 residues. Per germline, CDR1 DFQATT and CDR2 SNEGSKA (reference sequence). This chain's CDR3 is CSAAAHLEPGAQYF. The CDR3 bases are TGCAGTGCAGCTGCCCACTTAGAGCCCGGCGCCCAGTATTTT.

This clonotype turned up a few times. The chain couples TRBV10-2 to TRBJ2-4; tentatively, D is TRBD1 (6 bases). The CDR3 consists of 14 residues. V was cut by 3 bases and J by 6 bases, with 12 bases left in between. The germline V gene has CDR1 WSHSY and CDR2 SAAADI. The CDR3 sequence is CASSEMAGANIQYF. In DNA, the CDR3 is TGCGCCAGCAGTGAAATGGCAGGGGCAAACATTCAGTACTTC.

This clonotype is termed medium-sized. CDR3 nucleotide sequence: TGTGCCAGCAGTCGTAACAGGGAAACTGAAGCTTTCTTT. Its protein is CASSRNRETEAFF. V is TRBV27 and J is TRBJ1-1; maybe TRBD1 (6 bases). The germline V gene encodes CDR1 MNHEY and CDR2 SMNVEV (reference sequence). The CDR3 sequence is 13 residues long. Trimming took off 5 bases at V and 5 bases at J, with 12 bases between the two ends.